This T cell receptor beta chain appears in the sequencing data of a study of cytomegalovirus exposure and HLA in healthy donors. Study-wide points: 87-base-pair reads could not separate some V segments, including TRBV6-2 and TRBV6-3. When a later analysis compared HLA-associated TCR beta chains with equally common others, the HLA-associated chains turned out to be more clonally expanded and to have lower generation probabilities. In vitro experiments confirmed that a few CMV-associated chains were specific for CMV antigens.

PCR used 60 Vbeta primers and 13 Jbeta primers. Only in-frame clones appear in the TCRdb table, and some are missing; sequencing was by immunoSEQ multiplex PCR. Of some 150,000 clones listed, about 80% are singletons. Germline CDR1 reads GTSNPN; CDR2 reads SVGIG (reference sequence). Deletions cut 0 bases from V and 8 bases from J, with 7 bases between. The CDR3 spans 11 residues. Comments on this clone: No antigen is known for it.

The chain recombines TRBV30 with TRBJ1-1; no clear D. Input material: PBMCs. The receptor comes from a young man in good health and CMV-seropositive. This chain's CDR3 is CAWSVIMEAFF. The CDR3 nucleotides read TGTGCCTGGAGTGTTATAATGGAAGCTTTCTTT.